A single sample gave rise to the 16 T cell receptor beta chains below, sequenced in a study of CD8+CD57+ T cells in acquired aplastic anemia (dated by TCRdb to the late 2010s). Reads for this sample came from an Illumina HiSeq 2000. Genomic DNA was used as template for profiling of TCR beta VDJ combinations and CDR3 sequences. The public reads were reprocessed in TCRdb via fastp at Q25 and MiXCR, keeping in-frame beta chains. For every CDR3 protein sequence, its rows merge into one entry that carries the most common genes and DNA. Within this sample are approximately 190,000 distinct CDR3 sequences, with around 45% of them counted one time only. The leading ten clones occupy approximately 9.4% of the sample. Expansion of CD8+CD57+ cells had been shown by flow cytometry in the patients chosen for sequencing. The material sequenced was sorted CD4+, CD8+, or CD8+CD57+ T cells (not recorded which) from PBMCs. The origin of the receptors is a human donor with aplastic anemia.

The V call is TRBV7-6, the J call TRBJ2-1; D is uncertain. Germline CDR1 SGHVS, CDR2 FNYEAQ. V was cut by 5 bases and J by 5 bases, with 7 bases left in between. The CDR3 runs to 12 residues. CDR3 DNA: TGTGCCAGCAGCCCCTCGGACAATGAGCAGTTCTTC. It yields the protein CASSPSDNEQFF.

Only one count was recorded for this clonotype. CDR3 DNA: TGTGCCTGGAGTGTAAATGACCAAAACATTCAGTACTTC. It encodes CAWSVNDQNIQYF. This sequence joins TRBV30 and TRBJ2-4; D is undetermined. V was trimmed by 0 bases and J by 5 bases, leaving 8 bases between them. Germline loops: CDR1 GTSNPN, CDR2 SVGIG (reference sequence). This CDR3 has 13 amino acids.

The chain links TRBV25-1 to TRBJ1-2; 7 bases agree with TRBD1. Germline CDR1 MGHDK, CDR2 SYGVNS. There are 16 residues in the CDR3. The V segment lost 1 base and the J segment 6 bases; nucleotides outside the gene matches: 11. The CDR3 loop reads CASSESSRQGSNGYTF. The CDR3, as DNA: TGTGCCAGCAGTGAATCATCCCGACAGGGAAGCAATGGCTACACCTTC.

This clonotype was counted ten times or more. This chain uses TRBV5-1 with TRBJ2-7; 12 nucleotides agree with TRBD1. There are 14 residues in the CDR3. In germline, CDR1 is SGHRS, CDR2 YFSETQ. V gave up 3 bases and J gave up 8 bases; unmatched junction bases: 6. The CDR3 region has the DNA TGCGCCAGCAGCTCCCGGGACAGGGGGCACAAGCAGTACTTC. Protein product: CASSSRDRGHKQYF.

This chain connects TRBV12-3 or TRBV12-4 to TRBJ2-7; D may be TRBD2 (5 bases). Trimming removed 4 bases at V and 9 bases at J, with 22 bases between. The CDR3 is made up of 15 amino acids. The CDR3 sequence is CASSSNGVAAGGQYF. The CDR3 DNA follows: TGTGCCAGCAGTTCGAACGGGGTGGCCGCCGGCGGGCAGTACTTC.

The J gene is TRBJ1-5, the V gene TRBV19; D possibly corresponds to TRBD1 (5 bases). CDR3 length: 12 amino acids. Germline CDR1 and CDR2: LNHDA and SQIVND (reference sequence). V shed 5 bases and J shed 7 bases, with 9 bases lying between them. CDR3 loop: CASSGARQPQHF. The CDR3 nucleotides are TGTGCCAGTAGTGGGGCGAGGCAGCCCCAGCATTTT.

Ten or more counts support this clonotype. The chain combines TRBV19 with TRBJ2-5; no reliable D call. The CDR3 covers 12 residues. Looked up from germline, CDR1 is LNHDA and CDR2 is SQIVND (reference sequence). The germline V and J ends were trimmed by 8 bases and 4 bases, with 11 bases remaining between them. The CDR3 sequence: CASSRAGETQYF. CDR3 DNA sequence: TGTGCCAGTTCAAGGGCTGGAGAGACCCAGTACTTC. Together with reference TRBV19 and TRBJ2-5, the CDR3 gives the full variable domain: DGGITQSPKYLFRKEGQNVTLSCEQNLNHDAMYWYRQDPGQGLRLIYYSQIVNDFQKGDIAEGYSVSREKKESFPLTVTSAQKNPTAFYLCASSRAGETQYFGPGTRLLVL.

V gene TRBV29-1 combines with J gene TRBJ1-6; weak D call: TRBD1 (5 bases). V dropped 7 bases and J dropped 10 bases, with 17 bases sitting between them. Germline V gene sequence: CDR1 SQVTM, CDR2 ANQGSEA. The CDR3 covers 13 residues. The CDR3 DNA reads as TGCAGCGCAATGGACATCAAGGGGTCACCCCTCCACTTT. Its protein product is CSAMDIKGSPLHF.

This clonotype has only a few counts. This sequence joins TRBV4-3 and TRBJ2-2, with TRBD1 matching 7 bases. Germline loops: CDR1 LGHNA, CDR2 YSLEER. This CDR3 has 18 amino acids. V gave up 2 bases and J gave up 4 bases; unmatched junction bases: 13. The CDR3 region has the DNA TGCGCCAGCAGCCAATTTAAAACAGGGGATTGGGGCACCGGGGAGCTGTTTTTT. Translated, it gives CASSQFKTGDWGTGELFF.

The V gene is TRBV2, the J gene TRBJ1-1; tentatively, D is TRBD1 (6 bases). Germline values: CDR1 SNHLY, CDR2 FYNNEI. This CDR3 comprises 15 residues. V lost 5 bases and J 3 bases, leaving 16 bases between the germline ends. Here the CDR3 reads CASSLYLGQYTEAFF. CDR3 in DNA: TGTGCCAGCAGTTTATATTTAGGACAGTACACTGAAGCTTTCTTT.

The chain combines TRBV7-2 with TRBJ2-7, with 7 bases that match TRBD2. V was pared by 3 bases and J by 9 bases, with 8 bases of the junction left unmatched. This CDR3 is built from 13 residues. CDR1 and CDR2 (germline): SGHTA, FQGNSA. The CDR3 DNA sequence: TGTGCCAGCAGCTTGGAGTCTACGGGGGGGCAGTACTTC. It is translated as CASSLESTGGQYF.

This clonotype was counted many times. The chain carries TRBV29-1 and TRBJ1-1; D call uncertain. This CDR3 is built from 15 residues. Germline V gene sequence: CDR1 SQVTM, CDR2 ANQGSEA. Trimming pared 7 bases from V and 1 base from J, leaving 19 bases between. CDR3 in amino acids: CSASDPREWNTEAFF. The CDR3 nucleotides read TGCAGCGCTTCGGACCCCCGGGAATGGAACACTGAAGCTTTCTTT.

This sequence joins TRBV6-1 and TRBJ1-4; D call uncertain. The V and J ends lost 6 bases and 12 bases respectively, with 8 bases between them. Germline V gene data show CDR1 as MNHNS and CDR2 as SASEGT. CDR3 length: 10 residues. The CDR3 DNA reads TGTGCCAGCAGATGGGAAGAACTGTTTTTT. Protein sequence: CASRWEELFF.

This clonotype was counted between two and nine times. V and J are TRBV3-1 and TRBJ1-6, with 11 positions matching TRBD1. Unmatched junction bases numbered 4, after V lost 6 bases and J lost 9 bases. This CDR3 has 14 amino acids. The V gene's germline CDR1 is LGHDT and CDR2 YNNKEL (reference sequence). The CDR3 sequence: CASRGTGGGSPLHF. The CDR3 nucleotides are TGTGCCAGCAGAGGGACAGGGGGTGGTTCACCCCTCCACTTT.

The chain has TRBV29-1 and TRBJ2-1; D is ambiguous. Looked up from germline, CDR1 is SQVTM and CDR2 is ANQGSEA. Trimming pared 5 bases from V and 4 bases from J, leaving 6 bases between. This CDR3 has 11 residues. CDR3 residues: CSVSLYNEQFF. Here the CDR3 DNA reads TGCAGCGTTTCTCTTTACAATGAGCAGTTCTTC.

This clonotype was recorded many times. The chain combines TRBV19 with TRBJ1-1, with a possible D match to TRBD1 (5 bases). The CDR3 extends over 14 amino acids. Germline CDR1 and CDR2: LNHDA and SQIVND (reference sequence). V was cut by 7 bases and J by 1 base, with 13 bases left in between. The CDR3 sequence is CASTRREPNTEAFF. The CDR3 DNA follows: TGTGCCAGTACCCGCAGGGAGCCGAACACTGAAGCTTTCTTT.